Sequencing of this T cell receptor beta chain was carried out in a study of Ad26.COV2.S vaccination and SARS-CoV-2 variants. Overall study: Recipients of Ad26.COV2.S got it intramuscularly, once or twice 56 days apart. Whole-study results and caveats: Breadth of non-spike TCRs did not differ between vaccinees and placebo recipients. Measures of TCR breadth and depth may have fallen short of total T cell responses.

Specified treatment: roughly 20 received Ad26.COV2.S at low or high dose, single or two shots; about 5 received placebo; per-sample allocation not given. The samples date from day 63 after the first vaccine or placebo injection. The donor was a Boston adult aged 18-55 years. Data came from immunoSEQ multiplex PCR; TCRdb stores just in-frame clones and leaves some out. In the table there are about 680,000 clones, around 90% of which are singletons. Worth noting for this clone: The antigen is undetermined. The identical CDR3 is also encoded by other nucleotide sequences in the sample.

Sequences were derived from peripheral blood, sampled in a trial of Ad26.COV2.S vaccine versus placebo. This clonotype originated in a person aged 18-65 years who received the Ad26.COV2.S COVID-19 vaccine or a placebo.

This CDR3 is CSASQNTEAFF. CDR3 nucleotide sequence: TGCAGTGCTAGTCAAAACACTGAAGCTTTCTTT. The chain recombines TRBV20-1 with TRBJ1-1; D gene unclear. In germline, CDR1 is DFQATT, CDR2 SNEGSKA (reference sequence). V dropped 3 bases and J dropped 2 bases, with 4 bases sitting between them. The CDR3 totals 11 residues.